This passage covers 13 T cell receptor beta chains from one sample sequenced in a study of blood T cells in healthy people across ages. Together with a sample-barcoded 5' primer, a J-beta primer mix was included in a second PCR lasting roughly 6 to 12 cycles. TCRdb reprocessed the 5' RACE reads via MiXCR and lists one record per CDR3 protein. The sample shows about 680,000 distinct CDR3 sequences, roughly 49% of them seen only once. The specimen was blood. These receptors all come from a woman aged 55 to 70 in good health.

The genes are TRBV7-9 and TRBJ2-1; no clear D. There are 12 residues in the CDR3. Between the trimmed V and J ends, which lost 4 bases and 8 bases, there was a span of 9 bases. CDR1 and CDR2 (germline): SEHNR, FQNEAQ (reference sequence). The CDR3 loop reads CASSSLEDEQFF. The CDR3 DNA follows: TGTGCCAGCAGCTCATTAGAGGATGAGCAGTTCTTC.

This clonotype has a handful of counts. The chain uses TRBV20-1 and TRBJ2-1; the D gene is possibly TRBD2 (6 bases). The assigned J gene may be wrong: the sequence end matches TRBJ2-7 better. Germline CDR1 reads DFQATT; CDR2 reads SNEGSKA (reference sequence). CDR3 size: 17 residues. The CDR3 DNA reads TGCAGTGCTAGAGATTTCGGAGCGGGCATTACCTACAATGAGCAGTACTTC. It is translated as CSARDFGAGITYNEQYF.

This sequence joins TRBV14 and TRBJ2-1, with D possibly being TRBD1 (6 bases). Germline CDR1 SGHDN, CDR2 FVKESK. The V and J ends lost 3 bases and 9 bases respectively, with 27 bases between them. The CDR3 is made up of 18 amino acids. CDR3 in amino acids: CASSHNEKGARRRGEQFF. The CDR3 DNA reads as TGTGCCAGCAGCCACAACGAAAAGGGAGCTCGGCGCAGGGGTGAGCAGTTCTTC.

CDR3 protein: CASSFSGLKTQYF. The CDR3 nucleotides are TGTGCCAGCAGTTTTTCGGGTTTAAAGACCCAGTACTTC. The chain is built from TRBV28 and TRBJ2-4; D unclear. The J call may not be correct, given that the DNA end is closer to TRBJ2-5. This CDR3 contains 13 residues. Germline CDR1 is MDHEN and CDR2 is SYDVKM.

The chain has TRBV7-2 and TRBJ2-7; 8 bases align to TRBD1. This CDR3 is built from 12 residues. Germline lookup yields CDR1 SGHTA and CDR2 FQGNSA. With 7 bases clipped from V and 9 bases from J, the junction kept 8 bases outside the gene matches. The CDR3: CASTSDRVVQYF. The CDR3 DNA sequence: TGTGCCAGCACCTCGGACAGGGTGGTGCAGTACTTC.

This rearrangement joins TRBV7-9 to TRBJ2-7; TRBD2 is a possible D gene (6 bases). The J call could be wrong; TRBJ2-5 is a better fit for the DNA end. The CDR3 covers 12 residues. Germline values: CDR1 SEHNR, CDR2 FQNEAQ (reference sequence). The CDR3 coding sequence is TGTGCCAGCAGCTGGGGGGTAGAGACCCAGTACTTC. It encodes CASSWGVETQYF.

CDR3 in amino acids: CSAPWDALYTF. Here the CDR3 DNA reads TGCAGTGCCCCATGGGACGCCCTCTACACCTTC. This chain connects TRBV20-1 to TRBJ1-2, with D perhaps matching TRBD1 (5 bases). Per germline, CDR1 DFQATT and CDR2 SNEGSKA (reference sequence). V was cut by 6 bases and J by 10 bases, with 15 bases left in between. The CDR3 is 11 residues long.

In its sample, this clonotype was seen a few times. The chain links TRBV5-1 to TRBJ2-1, with 7 bases aligning to TRBD1. The CDR3 sequence is 14 residues long. The germline V gene encodes CDR1 SGHRS and CDR2 YFSETQ. V was clipped by 1 base and J by 8 bases; unmatched bases: 6. CDR3 sequence (DNA): TGCGCCAGCAGCTTGACCGGGACAGTCGATGAGCAGTTCTTC. The encoded protein is CASSLTGTVDEQFF.

This clonotype has a handful of counts. V usage is TRBV20-1 and J usage is TRBJ2-5, with TRBD1 identical over 9 bases. Looked up from germline, CDR1 is DFQATT and CDR2 is SNEGSKA (reference sequence). The CDR3 loop spans 15 amino acids. The V segment lost 6 bases and the J segment 1 base; nucleotides outside the gene matches: 9. In DNA form, the CDR3 reads TGCAGTGCGGGAACAGGGGGCTCCCCCCAAGAGACCCAGTACTTC. Translating it yields CSAGTGGSPQETQYF.

The V and J genes are TRBV20-1 and TRBJ2-1; TRBD2 matches 8 bases. Germline V gene lookup returns CDR1 DFQATT and CDR2 SNEGSKA (reference sequence). Trimming took 4 bases from V and 8 from J; bases not matched to a gene: 7. The CDR3 is 13 residues long. The CDR3 DNA reads TGCAGTGCTACCCAGCGGGAGATTTATGAGCAGTTCTTC. Translated, it gives CSATQREIYEQFF.

The chain combines TRBV30 with TRBJ1-4, with D uncertain. Trimming stripped 2 bases from V and 7 bases from J, with 14 bases between. The CDR3 length is 14 residues. CDR1 GTSNPN and CDR2 SVGIG come from the germline V gene (reference sequence). The DNA for the CDR3 is TGTGCCTGGAGTTCGACAAGAAAAGGTGAAAAACTGTTTTTT. Translated, it gives CAWSSTRKGEKLFF. The full variable domain, in which reference TRBV30 and TRBJ1-4 provide the parts outside the CDR3, is SQTIHQWPATLVQPVGSPLSLECTVEGTSNPNLYWYRQAAGRGLQLLFYSVGIGQISSEVPQNLSASRPQDRQFILSSKKLLLSDSGFYLCAWSSTRKGEKLFFGSGTQLSVL.

This sequence joins TRBV27 and TRBJ2-7; 8 bases line up with TRBD2. The DNA end favors TRBJ2-5, so the J call may be wrong. The germline CDR1 and CDR2 sequences are MNHEY and SMNVEV (reference sequence). The CDR3 is made up of 15 amino acids. The CDR3 spells CASSSPGGARETQYF. The CDR3, as DNA: TGTGCCAGCAGTTCTCCCGGGGGGGCAAGAGAGACCCAGTACTTC.

The chain has TRBV7-2 and TRBJ2-7; the D call may be TRBD1 or TRBD2 (7 bases each). V lost 3 bases, J lost 3 bases, and 15 bases lay in between. The length of the CDR3 is 15 residues. The germline CDR1 and CDR2 sequences are SGHTA and FQGNSA. Here the CDR3 reads CASSFLPGGDYEQYF. The CDR3 DNA follows: TGTGCCAGCAGCTTCCTCCCAGGGGGGGACTACGAGCAGTACTTC.